Below, one T cell receptor (beta chain) is given with its context. This CDR3 region has 13 residues. Trimming left V 7 bases short and J 4 bases short, with 14 bases between. CDR1 is SQVTM and CDR2 is ANQGSEA in the germline V gene. The source of the sample is a study of cytomegalovirus exposure and HLA in healthy donors. The PCR employed 60 Vbeta primers together with 13 Jbeta primers. Profiled with immunoSEQ multiplex PCR; TCRdb holds only in-frame clones, not every one. The sample records 150,000 to 200,000 clones, around four fifths being singletons. Sequencing was done on a sample of PBMCs. The sequence came from a man aged 18 to 35 in good health and CMV-seropositive. The chain is built from TRBV29-1 and TRBJ2-1; D is unclear. CDR3 sequence reads: CSGRIASYNEQFF. The CDR3 nucleotides read TGCAGCGGGAGAATAGCCTCTTACAATGAGCAGTTCTTC.